The 5 T cell receptor beta chains below all came from one sample that was sequenced in a study of radiation and T cells in renal cell carcinoma. Specified time point: blood 4 weeks post-SBRT, at nephrectomy. The treatment: 15 Gy SBRT to primary tumor, nephrectomy 4 weeks later. Using immunoSEQ multiplex PCR, the repertoire was profiled, and TCRdb retains in-frame clones only, with some absent. Of 50,000 to 65,000 clones in the sample, approximately 80% were seen once. The input for sequencing was blood, taken from a patient whose treatment included radiotherapy and nephrectomy. Source of these receptors: a man between 60 and 70 years old with renal cell carcinoma.

CDR3 in amino acids: CASSPRQDNIQYF. The CDR3 DNA reads as TGTGCCAGCAGTCCTCGACAGGACAACATTCAGTACTTC. V and J are TRBV6-1 and TRBJ2-4; D is perhaps TRBD1 (6 bases). The CDR3 is 13 amino acids. V was clipped by 5 bases and J by 7 bases, with 12 bases between them. The germline CDR1 and CDR2 sequences are MNHNS and SASEGT.

V usage is TRBV10-3 and J usage is TRBJ1-1, with 7 nucleotides matching TRBD1. The V gene's germline CDR1 is ENHRY and CDR2 SYGVKD. The CDR3 consists of 12 residues. The junction had 4 bases not matched to a gene; V was cut back by 5 bases and J by 7 bases. CDR3 bases: TGTGCCATCAGTCCGCACAGGGGTGAAGCTTTCTTT. Translation: CAISPHRGEAFF.

This clone appeared a few times. The V and J genes are TRBV6-4 and TRBJ1-1; D call uncertain. The V and J ends lost 0 bases and 2 bases respectively, with 22 bases between them. The CDR3 covers 19 residues. CDR1 and CDR2 from the germline V gene are MRHNA and SNTAGT. CDR3 in DNA: TGTGCCAGCAGTGACTCGAACTGGGGTCCGCTGGGGTTAAACACTGAAGCTTTCTTT. This sequence encodes CASSDSNWGPLGLNTEAFF.

A word on this clone: Other DNA sequences in the same sample also yield this CDR3. The chain uses TRBV9 and TRBJ1-1; no clear D gene. Trimming cost V 2 bases and J 0 bases, with 8 bases left between them. This CDR3 has 14 residues. Germline V gene data show CDR1 as SGDLS and CDR2 as YYNGEE. In DNA form, the CDR3 reads TGTGCCAGCAGCGTGCAGGTCTTGAACACTGAAGCTTTCTTT. It translates to CASSVQVLNTEAFF.

This chain connects TRBV5-4 to TRBJ2-2; 8 bases match TRBD1. This CDR3 has 16 amino acids. Trimming took 3 bases from V and 4 from J; bases not matched to a gene: 8. CDR1 SGHNT and CDR2 YYREEE come from the germline V gene (reference sequence). CDR3 in amino acids: CASSYGQGWGTGELFF. CDR3 nucleotide sequence: TGTGCCAGCAGCTACGGACAGGGCTGGGGCACCGGGGAGCTGTTTTTT.